These 7 T cell receptor beta chains were all obtained from the same sample, sequenced in a study of T-cell reconstitution after alpha-beta-depleted transplantation in children (dated by TCRdb to the mid-2010s). The library was produced with PCR. These reads were obtained on an Illumina HiSeq 2500. To normalize quantification of the TCRbeta repertoire, the TCR libraries were built with molecular barcoding that relied on unique molecular identifiers. The raw public data were reprocessed by TCRdb itself: fastp quality trimming at Q25, MiXCR clonotype calling, in-frame beta chains only. Every CDR3 protein is listed once, alongside the most common genes and DNA of its rows. This sample comprises fewer than 200,000 distinct CDR3 sequences, about 6.4% of them detected only once. The top ten clonotypes cover 3% to 3.5% of the sample. The specimen was PBMCs from the stem cell graft donor, collected from the stem cell graft. All receptors come from a human donor who donated a stem cell graft to a child with Wiskott-Aldrich syndrome.

In this sample, this clonotype turned up many times. The chain combines TRBV6-1 with TRBJ2-3; the D gene is possibly TRBD2 (5 bases). Trimming removed 5 bases from V and 0 bases from J, with 15 bases in between. Germline CDR1 reads MNHNS; CDR2 reads SASEGT. There are 16 residues in the CDR3. CDR3 sequence reads: CASSPASFPSTDTQYF. The CDR3 region has the DNA TGTGCCAGCAGTCCAGCTAGCTTTCCGAGCACAGATACGCAGTATTTT.

In its sample, this clonotype was seen many times. V gene TRBV5-1 combines with J gene TRBJ2-1; 10 bases are shared with TRBD1. CDR1 SGHRS and CDR2 YFSETQ come from the germline V gene. Trimming removed 5 bases from V and 9 bases from J; junction bases left unmatched: 11. The CDR3 has 15 residues. The CDR3: CASSSGTGEGSEQFF. The CDR3 DNA sequence: TGCGCCAGCAGTTCCGGGACAGGGGAAGGTAGTGAGCAGTTCTTC.

This clonotype appeared many times. The chain carries TRBV6-6 and TRBJ2-7; 7 bases map to TRBD1. This CDR3 is built from 11 residues. Germline V gives CDR1 MNHNY, CDR2 SVGAGI (reference sequence). J was trimmed by 7 bases and V by 6 bases; bases with no gene match: 3. CDR3 sequence: CASRTQGEQYF. In nucleotides, the CDR3 is TGTGCCAGCAGAACACAGGGGGAGCAGTACTTC.

This clonotype was detected ten times or more. This chain's CDR3 is CASSPPFEPEKLFF. In DNA form, the CDR3 reads TGTGCCAGCAGTCCCCCCTTTGAACCTGAAAAACTGTTTTTT. This chain connects TRBV12-3 or TRBV12-4 to TRBJ1-4; D not certain. CDR3 length: 14 residues. V lost 5 bases and J 7 bases, leaving 14 bases between the germline ends.

V and J are TRBV7-9 and TRBJ2-5; a possible D gene is TRBD2 (5 bases). Trimming removed 1 base from V and 4 bases from J, with 16 bases in between. This CDR3 region has 16 residues. Germline CDR1 is SEHNR and CDR2 is FQNEAQ (reference sequence). The CDR3 spells CASSLDPASSRETQYF. CDR3 coding DNA: TGTGCCAGCAGCTTAGATCCAGCTAGCTCTCGAGAGACCCAGTACTTC.

This clonotype was detected ten times or more. The junction departs from germline at one end; a sequencing error may be responsible. The chain has TRBV5-1 and TRBJ1-1; D possibly corresponds to TRBD1 (5 bases). CDR3 length: 14 amino acids. The germline gives CDR1 SGHRS, CDR2 YFSETQ. The CDR3 is CASSLVGGNTEAFF. Here the CDR3 DNA reads TGTGCCAGCAGTTTAGTTGGGGGGAACACTGAAGCTTTCTTT. The full variable domain, with the rest looked up from reference TRBV5-1 and TRBJ1-1, is KAGVTQTPRYLIKTRGQQVTLSCSPISGHRSVSWYQQTPGQGLQFLFEYFSETQRNKGNFPGRFSGRQFSNSRSEMNVSTLELGDSALYLCASSLVGGNTEAFFGQGTRLTVV.

This clonotype has at least ten counts. V usage is TRBV12-3 or TRBV12-4 and J usage is TRBJ1-2, with D possibly being TRBD1 (5 bases). The CDR3 extends over 13 amino acids. The V end lost 6 bases, the J end lost 8 bases, and 16 bases lay between the germline ends. CDR3 sequence (DNA): TGTGCCAGCAGGGCCGAGGAGGGGATCGGCTACACCTTC. Translating gives CASRAEEGIGYTF.